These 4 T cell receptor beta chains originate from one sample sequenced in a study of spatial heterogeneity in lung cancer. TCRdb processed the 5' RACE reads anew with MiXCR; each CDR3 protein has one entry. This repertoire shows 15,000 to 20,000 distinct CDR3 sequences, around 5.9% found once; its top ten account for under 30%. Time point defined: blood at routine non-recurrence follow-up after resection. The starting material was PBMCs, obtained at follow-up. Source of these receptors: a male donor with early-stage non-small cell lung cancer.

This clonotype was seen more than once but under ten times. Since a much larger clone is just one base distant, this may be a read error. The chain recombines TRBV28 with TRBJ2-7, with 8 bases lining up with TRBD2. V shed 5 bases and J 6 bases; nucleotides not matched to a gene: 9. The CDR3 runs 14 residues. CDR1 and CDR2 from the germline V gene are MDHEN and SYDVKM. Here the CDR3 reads CASSPTPGGAEQYF. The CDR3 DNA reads TGTGCCAGCAGTCCCACCCCGGGGGGGGCCGAGCAGTACTTC.

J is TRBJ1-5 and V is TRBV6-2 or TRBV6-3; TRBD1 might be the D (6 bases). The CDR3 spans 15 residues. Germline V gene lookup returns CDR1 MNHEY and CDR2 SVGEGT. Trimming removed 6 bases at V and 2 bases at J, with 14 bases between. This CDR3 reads CASRYMGAGNQPQHF. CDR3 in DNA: TGTGCCAGCAGATACATGGGGGCAGGCAATCAGCCCCAGCATTTT.

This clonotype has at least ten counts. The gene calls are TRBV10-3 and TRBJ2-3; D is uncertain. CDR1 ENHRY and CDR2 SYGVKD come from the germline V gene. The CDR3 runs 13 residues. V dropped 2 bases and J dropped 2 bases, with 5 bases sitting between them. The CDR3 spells CAISETTTDTQYF. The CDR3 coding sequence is TGTGCCATCAGTGAGACTACCACAGATACGCAGTATTTT.

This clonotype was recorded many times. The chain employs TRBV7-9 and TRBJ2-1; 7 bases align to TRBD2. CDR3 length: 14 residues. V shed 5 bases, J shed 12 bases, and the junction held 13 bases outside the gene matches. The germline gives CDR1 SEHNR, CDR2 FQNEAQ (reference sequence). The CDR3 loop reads CASSPMGEGLRQFF. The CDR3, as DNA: TGTGCCAGCAGCCCCATGGGGGAGGGCCTTCGGCAGTTCTTC.